This TCR beta chain was sequenced during a study of blood T cell repertoires in COVID-19. Overall study context: There were acute and convalescent COVID-19 samples, and they came from the United States, Italy and Spain.

The germline gives CDR1 SQVTM, CDR2 ANQGSEA. The ends were cut back, 0 bases at V and 0 bases at J, with 11 bases in the middle. The CDR3 contains 15 residues. In the study's own analysis: Nucleated cell number was recorded as an estimate derived from reference gene primer amplification. TCRdb keeps only in-frame clones here, not all; method: immunoSEQ multiplex PCR. V and J calls and clone size come straight from that table; D and trimming were deduced from the DNA. The sample lists 150,000 or so clones; over 70% were seen once. Sample: PBMCs or T cells enriched from blood (not recorded which). The sequence was obtained from a woman in her fifties or sixties who had recovered from COVID-19. The chain couples TRBV29-1 to TRBJ2-5; D is possibly TRBD2 (5 bases). The CDR3 loop reads CSVEDALLDQETQYF. The CDR3 region has the DNA TGCAGCGTTGAAGACGCCTTACTAGACCAAGAGACCCAGTACTTC.